Reported below is one T cell receptor beta chain. Antigen unknown. The CDR3 has 13 residues. Germline CDR1 reads SGHTA; CDR2 reads FQGNSA. V was cut by 1 base and J by 6 bases, with 8 bases left in between. The sample is drawn from a study of neoadjuvant nivolumab and ipilimumab in lung cancer. Study results and limitations: Higher pretherapy blood TCR richness went with higher resected-tumor richness.

Profiled with immunoSEQ multiplex PCR; TCRdb holds only in-frame clones, not every one. There are about 6,000 clones in the sample; about two thirds occur only once, and around 15% lies in the top ten. The chain combines TRBV7-2 with TRBJ2-3; TRBD2 is a possible D gene (5 bases). The sequence was obtained from an adult with non-small cell lung cancer. The sequencing here drew on tumor tissue, taken after neoadjuvant nivolumab, alone or with ipilimumab, at or shortly before surgery. The CDR3 spells CASSLGGSDTQYF. The CDR3 DNA reads TGTGCCAGCAGCTTAGGTGGGAGTGATACGCAGTATTTT.